This paragraph reports one TCR beta chain. Its matching antigen is unknown. Sequencing used immunoSEQ multiplex PCR; TCRdb keeps in-frame clones, though not all of them. This sample has 2.3 million or so clones, with roughly 93% found just once. Adult donors, all healthy and HIV-negative, had no recent acute infections or vaccinations. Those who donated, Caucasian adults without exception, all lived in Nashville, Tennessee. It was into CD45RA+ naive and CD45RA-negative memory subsets that the CD4+ cells were split. The germline V and J ends were trimmed by 1 base and 1 base, with 16 bases remaining between them. Per germline, CDR1 SEHNR and CDR2 FQNEAQ (reference sequence). This CDR3 spans 17 amino acids. This sample stems from a study of shared clonotypes between healthy human individuals. General study points: Across subsets, estimated richness was generally greater for naive than for memory populations.

What was sequenced was naive CD4+ T cells from PBMCs. This sample's subset: CD45RA+ positively selected. V and J are TRBV7-9 and TRBJ1-1; D ambiguous. The receptor comes from a man younger than 35 in good health. Some clones in this sample may be carry-over from other donors' samples. Here the CDR3 reads CASSLVRRDPENTEAFF. The CDR3 nucleotides are TGTGCCAGCAGCTTAGTTAGGAGGGATCCAGAGAACACTGAAGCTTTCTTT.